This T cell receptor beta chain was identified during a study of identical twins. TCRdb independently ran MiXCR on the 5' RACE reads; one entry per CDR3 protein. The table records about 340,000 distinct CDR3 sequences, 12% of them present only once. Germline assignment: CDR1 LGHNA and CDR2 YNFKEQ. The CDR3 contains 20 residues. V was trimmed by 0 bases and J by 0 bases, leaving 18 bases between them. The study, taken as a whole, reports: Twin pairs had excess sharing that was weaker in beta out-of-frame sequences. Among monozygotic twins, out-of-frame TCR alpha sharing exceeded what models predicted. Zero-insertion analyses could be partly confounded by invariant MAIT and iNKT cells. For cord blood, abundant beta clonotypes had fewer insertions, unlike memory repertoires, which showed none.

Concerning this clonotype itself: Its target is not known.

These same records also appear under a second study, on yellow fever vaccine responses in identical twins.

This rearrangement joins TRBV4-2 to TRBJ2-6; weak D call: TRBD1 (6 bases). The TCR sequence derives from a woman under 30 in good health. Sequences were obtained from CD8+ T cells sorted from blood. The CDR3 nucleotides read TGTGCCAGCAGCCAAGATTCGGCAGGGGAGATAGGCTCTGGGGCCAACGTCCTGACTTTC. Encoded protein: CASSQDSAGEIGSGANVLTF.